This TCR beta chain was observed in a study of blood T cell repertoires in COVID-19. CDR1 is WSHSY and CDR2 is SAAADI in the germline V gene. The CDR3 runs 14 residues. Trimming stripped 2 bases from V and 2 bases from J, with 7 bases between. Profiling relied on immunoSEQ multiplex PCR, and the TCRdb table lists in-frame clones only, not all of them. The repertoire holds a few hundred thousand clones, with roughly nine tenths as singletons. Enrollees, roughly 18 to 90 years old, lived in 25 or so US areas. The sample consisted of PBMCs or T cells enriched from blood (not recorded which). The source of this sequence is a man aged 30-40 years who had recovered from COVID-19. The chain has TRBV10-2 and TRBJ1-3; possibly TRBD1 for D (5 bases). CDR3 in DNA: TGCGCCAGCAGTGAGCAGGGCCCTGGAAACACCATATATTTT. It is translated as CASSEQGPGNTIYF.